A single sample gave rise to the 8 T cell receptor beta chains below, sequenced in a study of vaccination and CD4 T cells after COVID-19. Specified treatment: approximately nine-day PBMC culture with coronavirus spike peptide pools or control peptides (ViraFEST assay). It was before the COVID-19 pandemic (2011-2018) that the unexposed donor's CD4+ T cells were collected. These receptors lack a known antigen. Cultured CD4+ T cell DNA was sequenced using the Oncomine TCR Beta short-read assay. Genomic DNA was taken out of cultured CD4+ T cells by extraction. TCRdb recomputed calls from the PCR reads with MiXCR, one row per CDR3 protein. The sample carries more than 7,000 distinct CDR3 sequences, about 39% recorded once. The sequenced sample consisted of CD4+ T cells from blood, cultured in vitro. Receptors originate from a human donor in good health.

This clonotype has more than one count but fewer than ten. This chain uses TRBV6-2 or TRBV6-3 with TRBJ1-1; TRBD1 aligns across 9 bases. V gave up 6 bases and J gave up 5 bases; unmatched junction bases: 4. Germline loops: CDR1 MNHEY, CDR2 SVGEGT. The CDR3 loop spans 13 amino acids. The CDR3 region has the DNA TGTGCCAGCAGGGTGACAGGGGGGACTGAAGCTTTCTTT. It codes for CASRVTGGTEAFF.

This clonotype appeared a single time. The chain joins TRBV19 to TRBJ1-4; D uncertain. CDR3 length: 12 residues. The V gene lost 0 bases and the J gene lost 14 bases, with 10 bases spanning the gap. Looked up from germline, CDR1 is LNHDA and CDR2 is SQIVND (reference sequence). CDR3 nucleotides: TGTGCCAGTAGTATAGAAGTCGGACGGCTGTTTTTT. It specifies CASSIEVGRLFF. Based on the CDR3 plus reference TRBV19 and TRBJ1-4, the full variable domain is DGGITQSPKYLFRKEGQNVTLSCEQNLNHDAMYWYRQDPGQGLRLIYYSQIVNDFQKGDIAEGYSVSREKKESFPLTVTSAQKNPTAFYLCASSIEVGRLFFGSGTQLSVL.

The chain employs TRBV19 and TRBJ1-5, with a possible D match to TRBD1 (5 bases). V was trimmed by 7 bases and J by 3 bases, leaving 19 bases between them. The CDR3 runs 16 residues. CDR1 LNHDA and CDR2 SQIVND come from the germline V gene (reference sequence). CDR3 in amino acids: CASNSARWGNNQPQHF. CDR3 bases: TGTGCCAGTAACTCCGCGAGATGGGGGAACAATCAGCCCCAGCATTTT.

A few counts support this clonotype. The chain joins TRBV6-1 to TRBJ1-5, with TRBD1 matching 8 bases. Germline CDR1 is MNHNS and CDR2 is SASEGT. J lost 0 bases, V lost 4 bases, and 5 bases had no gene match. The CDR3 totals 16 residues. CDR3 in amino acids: CASSGTGLYSNQPQHF. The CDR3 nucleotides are TGTGCCAGCAGTGGGACAGGGCTTTATAGCAATCAGCCCCAGCATTTT.

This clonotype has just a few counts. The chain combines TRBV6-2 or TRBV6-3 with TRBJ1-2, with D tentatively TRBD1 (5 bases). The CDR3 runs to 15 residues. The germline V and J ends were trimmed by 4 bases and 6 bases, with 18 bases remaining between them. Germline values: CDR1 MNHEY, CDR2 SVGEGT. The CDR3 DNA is TGTGCCAGCAGTTTCCATCTACTCGACAGACATGGCTACACCTTC. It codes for CASSFHLLDRHGYTF.

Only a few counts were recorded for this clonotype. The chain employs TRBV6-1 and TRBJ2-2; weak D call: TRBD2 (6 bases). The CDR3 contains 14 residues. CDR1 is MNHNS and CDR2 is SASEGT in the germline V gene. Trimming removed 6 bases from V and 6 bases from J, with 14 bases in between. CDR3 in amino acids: CASRSDGEAGELFF. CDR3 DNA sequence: TGTGCCAGCAGGTCGGACGGGGAGGCCGGGGAGCTGTTTTTT.

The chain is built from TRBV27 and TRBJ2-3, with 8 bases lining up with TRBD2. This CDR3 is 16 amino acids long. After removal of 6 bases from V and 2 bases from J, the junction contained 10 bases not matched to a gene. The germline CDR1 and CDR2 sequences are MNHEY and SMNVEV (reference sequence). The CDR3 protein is CASRLAGTAYTDTQYF. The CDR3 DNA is TGTGCCAGCAGATTAGCGGGAACCGCTTACACAGATACGCAGTATTTT.

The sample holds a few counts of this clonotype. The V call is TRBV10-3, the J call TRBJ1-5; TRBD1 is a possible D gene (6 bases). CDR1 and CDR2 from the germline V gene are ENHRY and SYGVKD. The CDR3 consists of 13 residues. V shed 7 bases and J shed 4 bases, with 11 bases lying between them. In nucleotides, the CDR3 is TGTGCCATCACCCGGGACATTAATCAGCCCCAGCATTTT. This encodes CAITRDINQPQHF.